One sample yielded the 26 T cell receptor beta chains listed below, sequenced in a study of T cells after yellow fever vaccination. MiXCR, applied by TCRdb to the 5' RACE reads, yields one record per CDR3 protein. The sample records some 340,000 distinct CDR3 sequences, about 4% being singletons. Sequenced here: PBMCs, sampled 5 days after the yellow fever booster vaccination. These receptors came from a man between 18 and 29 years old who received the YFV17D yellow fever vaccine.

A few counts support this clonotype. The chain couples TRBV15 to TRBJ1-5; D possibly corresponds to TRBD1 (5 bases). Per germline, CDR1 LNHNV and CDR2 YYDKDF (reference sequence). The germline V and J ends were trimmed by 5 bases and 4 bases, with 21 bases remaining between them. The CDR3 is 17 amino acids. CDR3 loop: CATSGNPRGRGNQPQHF. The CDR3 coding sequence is TGTGCCACCAGCGGGAATCCGAGGGGCAGAGGAAATCAGCCCCAGCATTTT.

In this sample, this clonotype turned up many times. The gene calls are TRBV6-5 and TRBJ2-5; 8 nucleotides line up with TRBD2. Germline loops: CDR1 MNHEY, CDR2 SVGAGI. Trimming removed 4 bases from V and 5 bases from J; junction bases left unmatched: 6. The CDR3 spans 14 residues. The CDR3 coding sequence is TGTGCCAGCAGTTCCCCCCGGGAGGGCGAGACCCAGTACTTC. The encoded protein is CASSSPREGETQYF.

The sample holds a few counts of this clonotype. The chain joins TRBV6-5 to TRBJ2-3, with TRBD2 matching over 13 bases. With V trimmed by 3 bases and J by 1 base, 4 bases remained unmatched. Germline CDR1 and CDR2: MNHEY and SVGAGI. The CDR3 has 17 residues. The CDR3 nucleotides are TGTGCCAGCAGTTATCATGGACTAGCGGGGGGCACAGATACGCAGTATTTT. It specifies CASSYHGLAGGTDTQYF.

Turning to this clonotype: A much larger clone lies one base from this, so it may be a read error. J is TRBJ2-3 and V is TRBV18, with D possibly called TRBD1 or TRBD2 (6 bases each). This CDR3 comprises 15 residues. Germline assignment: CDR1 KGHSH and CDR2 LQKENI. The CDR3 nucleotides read TGTGCCAGCTCACCTCTTTCCGGGGGCGCAGATTCGCAGTATTTT. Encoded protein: CASSPLSGGADSQYF.

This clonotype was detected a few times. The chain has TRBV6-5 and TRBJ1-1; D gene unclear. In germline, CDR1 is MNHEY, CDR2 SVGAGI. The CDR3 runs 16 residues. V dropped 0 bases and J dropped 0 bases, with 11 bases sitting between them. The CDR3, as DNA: TGTGCCAGCAGTTACTCGCTTGTAGGGATGAACACTGAAGCTTTCTTT. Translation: CASSYSLVGMNTEAFF.

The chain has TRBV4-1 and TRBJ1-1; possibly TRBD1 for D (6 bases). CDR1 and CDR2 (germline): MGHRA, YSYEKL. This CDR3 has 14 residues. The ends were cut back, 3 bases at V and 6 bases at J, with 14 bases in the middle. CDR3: CASSQLGGRAEAFF. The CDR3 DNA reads TGCGCCAGCAGCCAGTTAGGGGGAAGGGCTGAAGCTTTCTTT.

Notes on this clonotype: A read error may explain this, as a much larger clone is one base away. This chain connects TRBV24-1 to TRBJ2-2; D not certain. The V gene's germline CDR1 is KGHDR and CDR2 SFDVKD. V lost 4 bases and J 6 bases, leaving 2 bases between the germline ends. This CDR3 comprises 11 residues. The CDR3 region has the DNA TGTGCCACCAGTGAGTCCGGGGAGCTGTTTTTT. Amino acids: CATSESGELFF.

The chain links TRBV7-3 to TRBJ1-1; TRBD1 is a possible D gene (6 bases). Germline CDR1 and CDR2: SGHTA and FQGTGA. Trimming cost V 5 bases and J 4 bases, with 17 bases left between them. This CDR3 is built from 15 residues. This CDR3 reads CASSPNRAPATEAFF. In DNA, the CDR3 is TGTGCCAGCAGCCCTAACAGGGCCCCCGCCACTGAAGCTTTCTTT.

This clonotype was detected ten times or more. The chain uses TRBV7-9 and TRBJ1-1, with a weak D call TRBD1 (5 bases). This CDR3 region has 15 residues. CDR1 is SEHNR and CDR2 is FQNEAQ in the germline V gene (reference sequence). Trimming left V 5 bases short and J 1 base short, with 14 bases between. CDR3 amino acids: CASSRDGGANTEAFF. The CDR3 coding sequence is TGTGCCAGCAGCCGAGACGGGGGAGCGAACACTGAAGCTTTCTTT. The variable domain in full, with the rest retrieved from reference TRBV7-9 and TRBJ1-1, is DTGVSQNPRHKITKRGQNVTFRCDPISEHNRLYWYRQTLGQGPEFLTYFQNEAQLEKSRLLSDRFSAERPKGSFSTLEIQRTEQGDSAMYLCASSRDGGANTEAFFGQGTRLTVV.

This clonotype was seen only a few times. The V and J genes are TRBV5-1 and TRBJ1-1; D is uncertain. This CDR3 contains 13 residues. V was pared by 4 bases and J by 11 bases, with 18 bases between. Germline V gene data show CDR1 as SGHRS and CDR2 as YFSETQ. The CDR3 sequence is CASSLSQAGGAFF. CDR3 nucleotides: TGCGCCAGCAGCCTCTCCCAGGCCGGAGGGGCTTTCTTT.

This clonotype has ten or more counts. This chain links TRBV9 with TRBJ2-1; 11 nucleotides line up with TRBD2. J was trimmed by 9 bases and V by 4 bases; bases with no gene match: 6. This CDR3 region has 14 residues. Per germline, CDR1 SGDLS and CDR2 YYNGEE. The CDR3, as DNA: TGTGCCAGCAGCATCGGGACTAGCGGTTCTGAGCAGTTCTTC. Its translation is CASSIGTSGSEQFF.

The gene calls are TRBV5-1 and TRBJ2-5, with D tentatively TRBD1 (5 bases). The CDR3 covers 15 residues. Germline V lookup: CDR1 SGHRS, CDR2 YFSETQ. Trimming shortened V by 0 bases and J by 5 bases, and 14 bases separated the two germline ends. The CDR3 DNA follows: TGCGCCAGCAGCTTGGCGCTGGGGCGTATGGAGACCCAGTACTTC. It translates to CASSLALGRMETQYF.

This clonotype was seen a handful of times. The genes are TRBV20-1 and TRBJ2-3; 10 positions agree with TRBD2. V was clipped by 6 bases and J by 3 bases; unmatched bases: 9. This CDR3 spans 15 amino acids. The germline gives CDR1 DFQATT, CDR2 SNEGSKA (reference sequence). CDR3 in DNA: TGCAGTGCCCCAATAGCGGGGGGCGGGACAGATACGCAGTATTTT. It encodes CSAPIAGGGTDTQYF.

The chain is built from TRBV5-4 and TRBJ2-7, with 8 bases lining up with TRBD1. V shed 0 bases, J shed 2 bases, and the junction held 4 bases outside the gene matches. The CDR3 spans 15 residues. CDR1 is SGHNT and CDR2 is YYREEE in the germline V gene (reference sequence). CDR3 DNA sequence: TGTGCCAGCAGCTTGGCAGGGGGCGATCCCTACGAGCAGTACTTC. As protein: CASSLAGGDPYEQYF.

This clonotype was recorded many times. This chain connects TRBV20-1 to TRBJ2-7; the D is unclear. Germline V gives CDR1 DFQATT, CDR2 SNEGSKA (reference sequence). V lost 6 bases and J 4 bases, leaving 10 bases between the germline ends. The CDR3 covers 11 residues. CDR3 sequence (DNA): TGCAGTGCCCGAAAGAGGTACGAGCAGTACTTC. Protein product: CSARKRYEQYF.

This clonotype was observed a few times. CDR3 region: CASSFQPGGLAVRFKQFF. DNA for the CDR3: TGTGCCAGCAGTTTCCAACCTGGGGGACTAGCGGTTCGGTTTAAGCAGTTCTTC. The rearrangement joins TRBV12-3 or TRBV12-4 to TRBJ2-1, with TRBD2 matching 11 bases. This CDR3 spans 18 amino acids. V shed 3 bases, J shed 11 bases, and the junction held 18 bases outside the gene matches.

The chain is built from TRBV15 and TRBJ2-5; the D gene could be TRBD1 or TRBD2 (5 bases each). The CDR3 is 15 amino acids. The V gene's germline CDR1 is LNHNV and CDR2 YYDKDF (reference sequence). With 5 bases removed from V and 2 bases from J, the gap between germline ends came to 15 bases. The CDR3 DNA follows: TGTGCCACCAGCCAGGGAGTGGACCCACAAGAGACCCAGTACTTC. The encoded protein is CATSQGVDPQETQYF.

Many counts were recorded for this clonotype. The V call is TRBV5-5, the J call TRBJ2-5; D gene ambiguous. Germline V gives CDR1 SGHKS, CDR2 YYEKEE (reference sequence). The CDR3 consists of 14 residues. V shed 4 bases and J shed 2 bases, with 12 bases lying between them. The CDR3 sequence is CASSPRTNQETQYF. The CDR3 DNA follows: TGTGCCAGCAGCCCCCGGACGAATCAAGAGACCCAGTACTTC.

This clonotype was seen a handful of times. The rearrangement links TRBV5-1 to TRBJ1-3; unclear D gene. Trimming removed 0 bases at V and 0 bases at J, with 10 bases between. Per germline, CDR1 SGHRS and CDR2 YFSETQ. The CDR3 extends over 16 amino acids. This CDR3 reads CASSLAGTFSGNTIYF. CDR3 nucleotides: TGCGCCAGCAGCTTGGCAGGAACCTTCTCTGGAAACACCATATATTTT.

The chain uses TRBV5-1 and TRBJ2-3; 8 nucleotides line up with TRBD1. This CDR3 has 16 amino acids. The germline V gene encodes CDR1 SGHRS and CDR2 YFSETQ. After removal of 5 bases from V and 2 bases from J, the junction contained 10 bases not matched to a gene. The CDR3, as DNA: TGCGCCAGCAGTCCCGGACAGGGCGCCTCCACAGATACGCAGTATTTT. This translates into CASSPGQGASTDTQYF.

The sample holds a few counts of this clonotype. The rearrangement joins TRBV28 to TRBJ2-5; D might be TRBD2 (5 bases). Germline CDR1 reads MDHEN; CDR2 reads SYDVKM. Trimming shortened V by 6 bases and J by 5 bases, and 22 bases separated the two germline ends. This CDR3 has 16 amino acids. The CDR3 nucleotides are TGTGCCAGCAGCGAAGGAGTAGGGAAGGGAGTGGAGACCCAGTACTTC. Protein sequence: CASSEGVGKGVETQYF.

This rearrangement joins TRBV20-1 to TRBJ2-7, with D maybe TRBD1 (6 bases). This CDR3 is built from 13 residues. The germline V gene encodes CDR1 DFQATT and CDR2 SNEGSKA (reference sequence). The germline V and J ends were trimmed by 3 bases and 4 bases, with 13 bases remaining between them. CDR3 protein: CSARALGAYEQYF. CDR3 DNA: TGCAGTGCTAGGGCCCTGGGGGCTTACGAGCAGTACTTC.

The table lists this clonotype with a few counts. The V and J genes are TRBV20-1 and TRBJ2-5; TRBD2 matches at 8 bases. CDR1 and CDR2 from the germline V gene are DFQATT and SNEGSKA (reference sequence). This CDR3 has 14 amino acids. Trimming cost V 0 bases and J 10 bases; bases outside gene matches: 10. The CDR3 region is CSARDPRRGGDQYF. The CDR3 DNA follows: TGCAGTGCTAGAGACCCCCGCCGGGGGGGAGACCAGTACTTC.

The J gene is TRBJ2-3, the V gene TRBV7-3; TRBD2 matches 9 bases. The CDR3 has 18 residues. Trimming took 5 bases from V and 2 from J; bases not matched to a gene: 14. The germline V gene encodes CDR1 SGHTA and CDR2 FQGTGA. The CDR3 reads CASSNTRSGGLLTDTQYF. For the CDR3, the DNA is TGTGCCAGCAGCAATACTCGTAGCGGGGGCCTACTCACAGATACGCAGTATTTT.

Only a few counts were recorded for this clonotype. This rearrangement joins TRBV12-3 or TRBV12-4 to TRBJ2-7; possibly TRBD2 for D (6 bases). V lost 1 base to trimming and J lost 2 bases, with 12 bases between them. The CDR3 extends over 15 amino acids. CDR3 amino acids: CASSLEGTGAYEQYF. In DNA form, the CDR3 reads TGTGCCAGCAGTTTAGAAGGGACGGGAGCCTACGAGCAGTACTTC.

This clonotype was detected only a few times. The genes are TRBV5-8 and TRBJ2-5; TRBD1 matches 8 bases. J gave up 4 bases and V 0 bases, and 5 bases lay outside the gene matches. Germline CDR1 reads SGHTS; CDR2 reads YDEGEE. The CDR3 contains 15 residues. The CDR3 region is CASSLGRGQGETQYF. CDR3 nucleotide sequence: TGTGCCAGCAGCTTGGGCAGGGGGCAGGGAGAGACCCAGTACTTC. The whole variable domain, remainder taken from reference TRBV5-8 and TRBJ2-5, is EAGVTQSPTHLIKTRGQQATLRCSPISGHTSVYWYQQALGLGLQFLLWYDEGEERNRGNFPPRFSGRQFPNYSSELNVNALELEDSALYLCASSLGRGQGETQYFGPGTRLLVL.